Shown below are 2 T cell receptor beta chains from a single sample sequenced in a study of control samples from healthy donors and cancer patients. The data were produced by immunoSEQ multiplex PCR, yet TCRdb's version contains in-frame clones alone and is incomplete. The data contain 90,000 to 150,000 clones, around 88% of them singletons. Material: blood. All receptors come from a man aged 35 to 55 in good health.

This chain uses TRBV10-3 with TRBJ2-3, with 7 bases identical to TRBD1. The V gene end was trimmed by 0 bases and the J gene end by 5 bases; junction bases not matched to a gene: 8. Germline V gives CDR1 ENHRY, CDR2 SYGVKD. This CDR3 region has 16 residues. In DNA form, the CDR3 reads TGTGCCATCAGTGAGTCAGCAAGGACAGGCGGAGATACGCAGTATTTT. As protein: CAISESARTGGDTQYF.

The chain uses TRBV5-5 and TRBJ2-6, with a tentative D call TRBD2 (5 bases). Germline V gene data show CDR1 as SGHKS and CDR2 as YYEKEE (reference sequence). The length of the CDR3 is 17 residues. V was pared by 0 bases and J by 0 bases, with 10 bases between. This chain's CDR3 is CASSLEPGSSGANVLTF. The CDR3 coding sequence is TGTGCCAGCAGCTTGGAACCGGGGAGCTCTGGGGCCAACGTCCTGACTTTC.